The 9 T cell receptor beta chains presented below share a single source sample, sequenced in a study of T cell responses to AZD1222 COVID-19 vaccine. Profiled with immunoSEQ multiplex PCR; TCRdb holds only in-frame clones, not every one. In the table there are roughly 100,000 clones, 91% of which are singletons. Sequencing was performed on peripheral blood, taken on day 0 of AZD1222 vaccination. The receptors derive from an adult in good health.

The rearrangement joins TRBV6-5 to TRBJ1-1, with D possibly matching TRBD1 (6 bases). Germline values: CDR1 MNHEY, CDR2 SVGAGI. The CDR3 runs 15 residues. Trimming took 4 bases from V and 0 from J, leaving 12 bases between them. CDR3 amino acids: CASSWSGQLNTEAFF. DNA of the CDR3: TGTGCCAGCAGTTGGTCTGGACAGCTGAACACTGAAGCTTTCTTT.

The gene calls are TRBV10-3 and TRBJ2-3, with D maybe TRBD2 (5 bases). Germline V gives CDR1 ENHRY, CDR2 SYGVKD. The germline V and J ends were trimmed by 2 bases and 6 bases, with 12 bases remaining between them. This CDR3 has 14 amino acids. CDR3 DNA: TGTGCCATCAGTGAGGGGCCACGAGGGGATACGCAGTATTTT. It translates to CAISEGPRGDTQYF.

V gene TRBV6-5 combines with J gene TRBJ1-1; the D gene is possibly TRBD1 (5 bases). Trimming shortened V by 1 base and J by 8 bases, and 11 bases separated the two germline ends. The CDR3 has 13 residues. CDR1 MNHEY and CDR2 SVGAGI come from the germline V gene. The CDR3 bases are TGTGCCAGCAGTTACTGGGGCAGGGAAGAAGCTTTCTTT. It is translated as CASSYWGREEAFF.

This chain connects TRBV7-2 to TRBJ1-2; D not resolved. Germline V gene data show CDR1 as SGHTA and CDR2 as FQGNSA. This CDR3 is 12 amino acids long. The V end lost 5 bases, the J end lost 4 bases, and 8 bases lay between the germline ends. The CDR3 DNA reads as TGTGCCAGCAGCCATGCGCGCTATGGCTACACCTTC. Translated, it gives CASSHARYGYTF.

This chain links TRBV12-5 with TRBJ2-2; 9 positions agree with TRBD1. Looked up from germline, CDR1 is LGHNT and CDR2 is FRNRAP. The ends lost 1 base at V and 1 base at J; junction bases unmatched: 4. This CDR3 comprises 17 residues. The CDR3 loop reads CASGLAGTGLNTGELFF. The CDR3 DNA sequence: TGTGCTAGTGGTTTGGCTGGGACAGGGTTGAACACCGGGGAGCTGTTTTTT.

As regards this clone: A junction boundary mismatches the germline segment, possibly from a read error. The chain combines TRBV27 with TRBJ2-3; 12 bases are shared with TRBD2. The CDR3 has 16 residues. Germline loops: CDR1 MNHEY, CDR2 SMNVEV (reference sequence). This CDR3 reads CASSSRLAGEADMQYF. For the CDR3, the DNA is TGTGCCAGCAGTTCCCGACTAGCGGGAGAGGCAGATATGCAGTATTTT.

The V call is TRBV6-5, the J call TRBJ1-4; TRBD1 might be the D (6 bases). The CDR3 loop spans 13 amino acids. V was shortened by 8 bases and J by 5 bases, with 12 bases between the two germline ends. Germline V gene lookup returns CDR1 MNHEY and CDR2 SVGAGI. The CDR3 DNA sequence: TGTGCCAGCTCTGGGGGGCGCAATGAAAAACTGTTTTTT. This sequence encodes CASSGGRNEKLFF.

This clone has just a few counts. This rearrangement joins TRBV28 to TRBJ1-4; the D gene is possibly TRBD1 (5 bases). V lost 4 bases and J 4 bases, leaving 13 bases between the germline ends. Germline V gene data show CDR1 as MDHEN and CDR2 as SYDVKM. CDR3 size: 15 residues. The CDR3 here is CASSYQGTGNEKLFF. The CDR3 DNA reads as TGTGCCAGCAGTTACCAAGGGACGGGTAATGAAAAACTGTTTTTT.

The chain recombines TRBV27 with TRBJ2-7; D is possibly TRBD2 (6 bases). The ends were cut back, 5 bases at V and 2 bases at J, with 16 bases in the middle. This CDR3 has 15 residues. Germline V gives CDR1 MNHEY, CDR2 SMNVEV (reference sequence). CDR3 DNA: TGTGCCAGCAGTACCCGAAGCGGGCCCACCTACGAGCAGTACTTC. Amino acids: CASSTRSGPTYEQYF.